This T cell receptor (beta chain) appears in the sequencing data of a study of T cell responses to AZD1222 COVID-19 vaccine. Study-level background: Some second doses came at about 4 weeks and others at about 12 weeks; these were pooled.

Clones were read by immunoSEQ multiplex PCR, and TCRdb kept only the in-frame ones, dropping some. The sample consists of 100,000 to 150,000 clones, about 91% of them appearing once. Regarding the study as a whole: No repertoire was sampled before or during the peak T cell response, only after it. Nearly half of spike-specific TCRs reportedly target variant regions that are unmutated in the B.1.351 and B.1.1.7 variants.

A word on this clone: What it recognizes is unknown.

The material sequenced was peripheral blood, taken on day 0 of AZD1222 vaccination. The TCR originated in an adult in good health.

The CDR3 loop reads CASSRDSYSNQPQHF. Here the CDR3 DNA reads TGTGCCAGCAGTCGCGACAGCTATAGCAATCAGCCCCAGCATTTT. V is TRBV28 and J is TRBJ1-5; D possibly corresponds to TRBD1 (5 bases). The CDR3 runs to 15 residues. V was pared by 5 bases and J by 0 bases, with 11 bases between. The germline V gene has CDR1 MDHEN and CDR2 SYDVKM.